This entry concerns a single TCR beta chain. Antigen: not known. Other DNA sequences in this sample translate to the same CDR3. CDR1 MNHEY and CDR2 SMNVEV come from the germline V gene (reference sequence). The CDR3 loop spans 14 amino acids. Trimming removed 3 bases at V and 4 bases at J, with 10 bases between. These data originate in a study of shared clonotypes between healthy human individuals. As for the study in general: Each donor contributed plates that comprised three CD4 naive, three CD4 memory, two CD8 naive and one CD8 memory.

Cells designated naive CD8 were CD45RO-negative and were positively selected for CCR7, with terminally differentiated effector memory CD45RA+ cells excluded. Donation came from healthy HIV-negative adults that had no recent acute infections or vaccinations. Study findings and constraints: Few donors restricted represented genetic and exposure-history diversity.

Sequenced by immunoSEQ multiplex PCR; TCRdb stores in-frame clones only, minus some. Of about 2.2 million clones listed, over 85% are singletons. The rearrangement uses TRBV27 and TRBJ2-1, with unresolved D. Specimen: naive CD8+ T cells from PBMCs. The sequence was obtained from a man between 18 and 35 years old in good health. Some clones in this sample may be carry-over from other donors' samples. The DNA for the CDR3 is TGTGCCAGCAGTTTCCTCGGTCCTTACAATGAGCAGTTCTTC. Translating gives CASSFLGPYNEQFF.